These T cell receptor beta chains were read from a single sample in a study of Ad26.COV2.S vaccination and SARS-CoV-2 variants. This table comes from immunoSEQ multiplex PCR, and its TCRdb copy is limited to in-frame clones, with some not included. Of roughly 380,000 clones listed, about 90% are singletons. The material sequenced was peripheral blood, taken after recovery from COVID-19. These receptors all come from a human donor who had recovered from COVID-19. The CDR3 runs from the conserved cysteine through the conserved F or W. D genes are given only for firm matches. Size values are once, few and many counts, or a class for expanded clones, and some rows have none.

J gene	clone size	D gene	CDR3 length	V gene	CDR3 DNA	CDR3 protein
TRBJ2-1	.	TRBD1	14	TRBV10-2	TGCGCCAGCGGAGGAACAGGGGTAAAAGATGAGCAGTTCTTC	CASGGTGVKDEQFF
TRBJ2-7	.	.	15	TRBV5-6	TGTGCCAGCAGCTTCGGTTCAGGACGGGGCTACGAGCAGTACTTC	CASSFGSGRGYEQYF
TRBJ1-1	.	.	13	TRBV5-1	TGCGCCAGCAGCTTGGGTGGGAACACTGAAGCTTTCTTT	CASSLGGNTEAFF
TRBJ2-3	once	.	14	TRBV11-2	TGTGCCAGCAGCCTCGTTTGGGCTTCAGATACGCAGTATTTT	CASSLVWASDTQYF
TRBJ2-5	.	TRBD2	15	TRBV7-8	TGTGCCAGCAGCCGAGGGAGCGGGGGGCAAGAGACCCAGTACTTC	CASSRGSGGQETQYF
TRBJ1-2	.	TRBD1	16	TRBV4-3	TGCGCCAGCAGCCAAACTTTGGACAGGGGCGGCGGTGGCTACACCTTC	CASSQTLDRGGGGYTF
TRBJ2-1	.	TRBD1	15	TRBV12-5	TGTGCTAGTGGTTCGGGACAGGGCTCCTACAATGAGCAGTTCTTC	CASGSGQGSYNEQFF
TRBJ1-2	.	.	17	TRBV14	TGTGCCAGCAGCCAAGACCACAGAGGGGGGGGTGCAGATGGCTACACCTTC	CASSQDHRGGGADGYTF
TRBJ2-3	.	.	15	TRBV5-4	TGTGCCAGCAGCGCTACGGGACAAAGCACAGATACGCAGTATTTT	CASSATGQSTDTQYF
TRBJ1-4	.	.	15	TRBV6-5	TGTGCCAGCAGACCTATCGGGGGGACTAATGAAAAACTGTTTTTT	CASRPIGGTNEKLFF
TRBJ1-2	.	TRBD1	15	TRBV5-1	TGCGCCAGCAGCTTGGCCGGGACAGGGGGCTATGGCTACACCTTC	CASSLAGTGGYGYTF
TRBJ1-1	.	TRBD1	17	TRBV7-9	TGTGCCAGCAGCTCAGCCCGTGAGGGGGCTCCGAACACTGAAGCTTTCTTT	CASSSAREGAPNTEAFF
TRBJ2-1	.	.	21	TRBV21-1	TGTGCCAGCAGCAAAAGAGGAAAGCTAGCGGGGGGGCCAGGGTTTGTCGATGAGCAGTTCTTC	CASSKRGKLAGGPGFVDEQFF
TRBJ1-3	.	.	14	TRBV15	TGTGCCACCAGCAGACAGGGCACTGGAAACACCATATATTTT	CATSRQGTGNTIYF
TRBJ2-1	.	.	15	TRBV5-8	TGTGCCACCAGCTTAGGCGTTTTCTCCTACAATGAGCAGTTCTTC	CATSLGVFSYNEQFF
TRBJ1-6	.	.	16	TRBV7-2	TGTGCCAGCAGCCTAGACGGGGGTCCCTATAATTCACCCCTCCACTTT	CASSLDGGPYNSPLHF
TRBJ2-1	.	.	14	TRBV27	TGTGCCAGCAACTGGGGGACCCAGCACGGTGAGCAGTTCTTC	CASNWGTQHGEQFF
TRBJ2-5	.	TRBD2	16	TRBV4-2	TGTGCCAGCAGCCCACGAGCGGGGGGCCCCGGGGAGACCCAGTACTTC	CASSPRAGGPGETQYF
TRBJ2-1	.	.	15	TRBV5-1	TGCGCCAGCAGCCAACAACAGGGAGGAATTAATGAGCAGTTCTTC	CASSQQQGGINEQFF
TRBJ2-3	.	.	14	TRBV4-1	TGCGCCAGCACATCCGAGGAGAGCACAGATACGCAGTATTTT	CASTSEESTDTQYF
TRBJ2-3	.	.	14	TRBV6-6	TGTGCCAGCAGTATTAGAGGCTACCTTAATACGCAGTATTTT	CASSIRGYLNTQYF
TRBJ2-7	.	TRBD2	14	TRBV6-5	TGTGCCAGCAGATCCCTTCGGGGGGACGACGAGCAGTACTTC	CASRSLRGDDEQYF
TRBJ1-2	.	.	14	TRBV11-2	TGTGCCAGCAGCTTAGATTTGATAGGAGACCGCTACACCTTC	CASSLDLIGDRYTF
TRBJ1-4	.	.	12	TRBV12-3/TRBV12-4	TGTGCCAGCAGTACAGGGTCGGGAAAACTGTTTTTT	CASSTGSGKLFF
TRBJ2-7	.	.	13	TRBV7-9	TGTGCCAGCAGCTTAGCCGGCTACTACGAGCAGTACTTC	CASSLAGYYEQYF
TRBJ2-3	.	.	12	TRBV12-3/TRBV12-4	TGTGCCAGCAGTCCCGGCGGGGATACGCAGTATTTT	CASSPGGDTQYF
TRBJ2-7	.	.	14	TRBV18	TGTGCCAGCTCACCACTAGAAGTGAATGACGAGCAGTACTTC	CASSPLEVNDEQYF
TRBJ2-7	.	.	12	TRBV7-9	TGTGCCACGGGGGATCCTCCCGACGAGCAGTACTTC	CATGDPPDEQYF